These 15 T cell receptor beta chains came from one sample sequenced in a study of T cells after yellow fever vaccination. TCRdb reprocessed the 5' RACE reads with MiXCR, giving one entry per CDR3 protein. The data show approximately 160,000 distinct CDR3 sequences, roughly 6.4% seen once. Sequencing used CD4+ T cells sorted from PBMCs, obtained on the day of the first yellow fever vaccination. These receptors all come from a man younger than 35 who received the YFV17D yellow fever vaccine.

This clonotype has a count of ten or more. The chain joins TRBV5-1 to TRBJ2-5; 8 bases align to TRBD2. CDR1 SGHRS and CDR2 YFSETQ come from the germline V gene. This CDR3 contains 16 residues. Losses at the gene ends were 0 bases for V and 3 bases for J; bases not matched to a gene: 7. The CDR3: CASSLGPGLDEETQYF. CDR3 bases: TGCGCCAGCAGCTTGGGGCCGGGACTAGATGAAGAGACCCAGTACTTC.

This clonotype occurred a few times. The rearrangement uses TRBV9 and TRBJ2-6, with no clear D. This CDR3 comprises 14 residues. Trimming cost V 4 bases and J 0 bases, with 5 bases left between them. Germline V gives CDR1 SGDLS, CDR2 YYNGEE. The CDR3 DNA sequence: TGTGCCAGCAGCCACCTCTCTGGGGCCAACGTCCTGACTTTC. Its translation: CASSHLSGANVLTF.

This clonotype occurred many times. This chain joins TRBV18 and TRBJ2-1, with D hard to call. Trimming removed 5 bases from V and 9 bases from J, with 14 bases in between. From germline, CDR1 is KGHSH and CDR2 LQKENI. The CDR3 is made up of 13 amino acids. Here the CDR3 reads CASSAAVNGEQFF. CDR3 sequence (DNA): TGTGCCAGCTCAGCGGCGGTAAACGGTGAGCAGTTCTTC.

The chain employs TRBV5-1 and TRBJ2-5; D is uncertain. The CDR3 contains 15 residues. Germline lookup yields CDR1 SGHRS and CDR2 YFSETQ. V was cut by 0 bases and J by 5 bases, with 14 bases left in between. CDR3 DNA sequence: TGCGCCAGCAGCTTGGGCGGAAGCATCTGGGAGACCCAGTACTTC. The encoded protein is CASSLGGSIWETQYF.

The sample holds a few counts of this clonotype. This chain uses TRBV4-3 with TRBJ2-3; 8 bases agree with TRBD2. Germline lookup yields CDR1 LGHNA and CDR2 YSLEER. The CDR3 has 14 residues. Trimming cost V 4 bases and J 6 bases; bases outside gene matches: 6. This chain's CDR3 is CASSPLGLDDTQYF. The CDR3 bases are TGCGCCAGCAGCCCGCTGGGACTAGATGATACGCAGTATTTT.

This clonotype appeared many times. The chain has TRBV7-2 and TRBJ2-3, with D unclear. V was clipped by 3 bases and J by 4 bases, with 8 bases between them. CDR3 size: 13 residues. Per germline, CDR1 SGHTA and CDR2 FQGNSA. The CDR3 DNA sequence: TGTGCCAGCAGCTTGGGTTGGTCAGATACGCAGTATTTT. This sequence encodes CASSLGWSDTQYF.

Notes on this clonotype: A read error is possible here, since a much larger clone lies one base away. The gene calls are TRBV5-1 and TRBJ2-1, with D possibly matching TRBD2 (6 bases). Germline V gene lookup returns CDR1 SGHRS and CDR2 YFSETQ. Trimming took off 4 bases at V and 5 bases at J, with 19 bases between the two ends. CDR3 length equals 16 residues. In DNA form, the CDR3 reads TGCGCCAGCAGCGGAGGGCAGGACTATTACGACAATGAGCAGTTCTTC. Its translation: CASSGGQDYYDNEQFF.

This clonotype was detected ten times or more. The CDR3 DNA follows: TGCAGTGCTATGGGGGGGGCTGTCTACAATGAGCAGTTCTTC. Residues: CSAMGGAVYNEQFF. V usage is TRBV20-1 and J usage is TRBJ2-1, with D perhaps TRBD2 (7 bases). The CDR3 is 14 residues long. With 4 bases removed from V and 3 bases from J, the gap between germline ends came to 13 bases. The germline V gene encodes CDR1 DFQATT and CDR2 SNEGSKA (reference sequence).

The table lists this clonotype with many counts. This chain links TRBV10-1 with TRBJ2-3, with 7 positions matching TRBD1. Trimming cost V 8 bases and J 3 bases; bases outside gene matches: 5. This CDR3 has 13 amino acids. Per germline, CDR1 WNHNN and CDR2 SYGVQD (reference sequence). The CDR3 nucleotides are TGCGCCAGCGCACGGGACAGAACAGATACGCAGTATTTT. Translated, it gives CASARDRTDTQYF.

This clonotype appeared many times. The rearrangement links TRBV6-1 to TRBJ1-1; TRBD1 might be the D (5 bases). The CDR3 runs 14 residues. Per the germline V gene, CDR1 is MNHNS and CDR2 is SASEGT. V was cut by 3 bases and J by 1 base, with 9 bases left in between. The chain's CDR3 is CASSEPGQNTEAFF. The CDR3 DNA is TGTGCCAGCAGTGAGCCCGGACAGAACACTGAAGCTTTCTTT.

Only a few counts were recorded for this clonotype. The genes are TRBV6-5 and TRBJ1-3; D may be TRBD1 (5 bases). Germline V gene data show CDR1 as MNHEY and CDR2 as SVGAGI. The CDR3 covers 16 residues. Trimming removed 6 bases at V and 4 bases at J, with 19 bases between. The chain's CDR3 is CASSLPLGEIGNTIYF. DNA for the CDR3: TGTGCCAGCAGCCTCCCTTTAGGGGAGATCGGAAACACCATATATTTT.

This clonotype was recorded a few times. The chain combines TRBV19 with TRBJ1-1; D is ambiguous. CDR1 and CDR2 (germline): LNHDA, SQIVND (reference sequence). Trimming pared 1 base from V and 0 bases from J, leaving 3 bases between. This CDR3 region has 13 residues. The CDR3 DNA reads as TGTGCCAGTAGTATAGGTATGAACACTGAAGCTTTCTTT. Encoded protein: CASSIGMNTEAFF.

CDR3 amino acids: CASSSGRREQFF. In nucleotides, the CDR3 is TGTGCCAGCAGCTCAGGGAGACGGGAGCAGTTCTTC. The chain uses TRBV7-9 and TRBJ2-1, with D perhaps being TRBD1 or TRBD2 (5 bases each). V was pared by 4 bases and J by 10 bases, with 11 bases between. The germline V gene has CDR1 SEHNR and CDR2 FQNEAQ (reference sequence). CDR3 length: 12 residues.

This clonotype was counted at least ten times. The CDR3 DNA follows: TGCAGTGCCAGGAACCAAGAGACCCAGTACTTC. It translates to CSARNQETQYF. This chain links TRBV20-1 with TRBJ2-5; D is ambiguous. Germline CDR1 and CDR2: DFQATT and SNEGSKA (reference sequence). This CDR3 has 11 amino acids. Trimming left V 6 bases short and J 0 bases short, with 5 bases between.

This chain links TRBV12-3 or TRBV12-4 with TRBJ1-1; no firm D call. The CDR3 is 11 residues long. Trimming removed 1 base at V and 6 bases at J, with 3 bases between. CDR3 sequence (DNA): TGTGCCAGCAGTTTAGAATCTGAAGCTTTCTTT. This sequence encodes CASSLESEAFF.